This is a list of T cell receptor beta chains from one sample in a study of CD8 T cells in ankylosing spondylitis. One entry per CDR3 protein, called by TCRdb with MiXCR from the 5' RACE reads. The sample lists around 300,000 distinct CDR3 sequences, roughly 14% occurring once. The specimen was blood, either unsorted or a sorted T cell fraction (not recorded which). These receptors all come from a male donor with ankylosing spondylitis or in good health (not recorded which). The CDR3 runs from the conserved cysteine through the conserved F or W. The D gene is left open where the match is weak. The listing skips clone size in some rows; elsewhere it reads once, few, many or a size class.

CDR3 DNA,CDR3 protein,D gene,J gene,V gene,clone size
TGCAGCCTCGCCGGGACAGGGGGCGGTACGCAGTATTTT,CSLAGTGGGTQYF,TRBD1,TRBJ2-3,TRBV29-1,.
TGTGCCAGCAGCTATATAGGGGGCTCCTACGAGCAGTACTTC,CASSYIGGSYEQYF,.,TRBJ2-7,TRBV5-5,few
TGCGCCAGCAGAGATGAGTTAGGGGATACGCAGTATTTT,CASRDELGDTQYF,.,TRBJ2-3,TRBV5-1,.
TGTGCCAGCAGTTACTCTCGCGGCTATGGCTACACCTTC,CASSYSRGYGYTF,.,TRBJ1-2,TRBV6-5,few
TGTGCCTGGACCCGTGGCGGGATACCTGAAGCTTTCTTT,CAWTRGGIPEAFF,.,TRBJ1-1,TRBV30,many
TGTGCCAGCAGCTTGGATGGGCGGGGGGGCCTCGAGACCCAGTACTTC,CASSLDGRGGLETQYF,TRBD2,TRBJ2-5,TRBV5-5,.
TGTGCCAGTAGTTCCCGGGACGGATACACAGATACGCAGTATTTT,CASSSRDGYTDTQYF,.,TRBJ2-3,TRBV19,.
TGCGCCAGCAGCCGGGGAAAAGATACGCAGTATTTT,CASSRGKDTQYF,.,TRBJ2-3,TRBV5-1,few
TGTGCCAGCAGCTGGGAGCGTGCAGATACGCAGTATTTT,CASSWERADTQYF,.,TRBJ2-3,TRBV5-5,.
TGTGCCAGCAGTCATCAGGCGGGGAGCACAGATACGCAGTATTTT,CASSHQAGSTDTQYF,.,TRBJ2-3,TRBV2,.
TGTGCCAGCAGCTTAGTACCGGCCCAGTACTTC,CASSLVPAQYF,.,TRBJ2-5,TRBV7-2,.
TGCAGTGCTAGCCAGCCGGGGTACAATGAGCAGTTCTTC,CSASQPGYNEQFF,.,TRBJ2-1,TRBV20-1,few
TGTGCCAGTAGGCTCGGACAGGGAGAGCAAGCTTTCTTT,CASRLGQGEQAFF,TRBD1,TRBJ1-1,TRBV19,.
TGCGCCAGCAGCCAAGGGGCCAGACCAACTAATGAAAAACTGTTTTTT,CASSQGARPTNEKLFF,.,TRBJ1-4,TRBV4-1,.
TGTGCCAGCAGCCAAAAGGGCAACCCCACCTATCAAGAGACCCAGTACTTC,CASSQKGNPTYQETQYF,.,TRBJ2-5,TRBV4-2,few
TGCAGCGTTGGGGGGGTAGCCTCTGGGGCCAACGTCCTGACTTTC,CSVGGVASGANVLTF,.,TRBJ2-6,TRBV29-1,few
TGCGCCAGACCGGACAGGGAGACCTACGAGCAGTACTTC,CARPDRETYEQYF,TRBD1,TRBJ2-7,TRBV5-1,few
TGCGCCAGCAGTTACCTGAGTAAGTCCTACAATGAGCAGTTCTTC,CASSYLSKSYNEQFF,.,TRBJ2-1,TRBV5-1,many
TGCAGTGCTAGGCGTGGGCAAGATACGCAGTATTTT,CSARRGQDTQYF,.,TRBJ2-3,TRBV20-1,.
TGTGCCAGCAGCCAAGGACTTGTCACAGATACGCAGTATTTT,CASSQGLVTDTQYF,.,TRBJ2-3,TRBV14,.
TGTGCCAGCAGTTACTCAGCGACAGGTCGGGAACCTGAAGCTTTCTTT,CASSYSATGREPEAFF,.,TRBJ1-1,TRBV6-5,few
TGTGCCAGCACTCCGGGAGGCAGCCTCACAGATACGCAGTATTTT,CASTPGGSLTDTQYF,TRBD2,TRBJ2-3,TRBV6-1,few
TGTGCCAGCAGCCCGGGACAGGGCGTAGCACCCCTCCACTTT,CASSPGQGVAPLHF,TRBD1,TRBJ1-6,TRBV9,few
TGTGCCAGCAGCTTACTAGCGGGAGGCGCAACCTACGAGCAGTACTTC,CASSLLAGGATYEQYF,TRBD2,TRBJ2-7,TRBV7-2,.
TGTGCCAGCAGCTTTAACAGGGGTTACGAGCAGTACTTC,CASSFNRGYEQYF,TRBD1,TRBJ2-7,TRBV7-6,.
TGTGCCAGCAGTAAGGGATTTGAAGGCGAGCAGTACTTC,CASSKGFEGEQYF,.,TRBJ2-7,TRBV5-6,few